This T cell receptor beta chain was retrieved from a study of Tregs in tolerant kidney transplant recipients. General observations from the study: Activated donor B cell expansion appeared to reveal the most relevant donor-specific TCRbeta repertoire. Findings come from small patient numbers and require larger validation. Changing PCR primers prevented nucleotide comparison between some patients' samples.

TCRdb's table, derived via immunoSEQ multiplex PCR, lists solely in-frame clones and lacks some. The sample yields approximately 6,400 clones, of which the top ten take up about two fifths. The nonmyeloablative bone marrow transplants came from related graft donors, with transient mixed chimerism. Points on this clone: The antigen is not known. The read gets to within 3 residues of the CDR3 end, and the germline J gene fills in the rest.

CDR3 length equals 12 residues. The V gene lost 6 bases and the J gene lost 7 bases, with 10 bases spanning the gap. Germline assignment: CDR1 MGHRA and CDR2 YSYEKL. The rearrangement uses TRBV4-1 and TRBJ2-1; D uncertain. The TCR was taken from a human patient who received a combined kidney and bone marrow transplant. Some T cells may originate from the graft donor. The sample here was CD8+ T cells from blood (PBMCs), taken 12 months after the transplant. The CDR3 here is CASSPGPNEQFF. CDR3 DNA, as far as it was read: TGCGCCAGCAGTCCAGGTCCGAATGAG.